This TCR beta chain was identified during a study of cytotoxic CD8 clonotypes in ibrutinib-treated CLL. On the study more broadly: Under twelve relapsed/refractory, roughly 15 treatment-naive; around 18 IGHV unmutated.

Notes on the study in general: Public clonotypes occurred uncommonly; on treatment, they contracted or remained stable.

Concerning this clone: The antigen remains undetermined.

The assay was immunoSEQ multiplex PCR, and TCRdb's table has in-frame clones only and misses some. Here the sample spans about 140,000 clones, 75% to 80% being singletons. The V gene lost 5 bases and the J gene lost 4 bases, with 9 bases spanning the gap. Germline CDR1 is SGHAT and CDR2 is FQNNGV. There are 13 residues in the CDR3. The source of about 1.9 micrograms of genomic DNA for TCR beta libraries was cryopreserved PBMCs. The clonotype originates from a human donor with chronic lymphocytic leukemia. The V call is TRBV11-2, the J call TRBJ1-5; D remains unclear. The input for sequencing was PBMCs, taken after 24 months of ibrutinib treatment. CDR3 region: CASSPTENQPQHF. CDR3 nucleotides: TGTGCCAGCAGCCCAACTGAGAATCAGCCCCAGCATTTT.